A single sample gave rise to the 9 T cell receptor beta chains below, sequenced in a study of graft-versus-host responses after intestinal transplantation. Some clones are missing from TCRdb's copy, which holds only in-frame ones; the method was immunoSEQ multiplex PCR. Of approximately 130,000 clones in the sample, around 90% are singletons; the top ten hold about 0.16%. For these receptors, no antigen is known. The sample here was unstimulated CD4+ T cells sorted from spleen or lymph node cells, taken before intestinal transplant. These receptors all stem from a human donor who received an intestinal transplant.

The gene calls are TRBV15 and TRBJ2-7; D might be TRBD2 (6 bases). The CDR3 is 15 amino acids. Germline CDR1 and CDR2: LNHNV and YYDKDF (reference sequence). Trimming took off 0 bases at V and 3 bases at J, with 12 bases between the two ends. Here the CDR3 DNA reads TGTGCCACCAGCAGAGAAGTCGGGAGCAGCTACGAGCAGTACTTC. This sequence encodes CATSREVGSSYEQYF.

This chain joins TRBV20-1 and TRBJ2-7; tentative D call: TRBD2 (5 bases). V was trimmed by 3 bases and J by 6 bases, leaving 9 bases between them. Per the germline V gene, CDR1 is DFQATT and CDR2 is SNEGSKA (reference sequence). The CDR3 is 11 amino acids. Here the CDR3 DNA reads TGCAGTGCTAGCGGGGTGGGCGAGCAGTACTTC. This encodes CSASGVGEQYF.

The chain joins TRBV4-1 to TRBJ1-6; TRBD1 agrees at 7 bases. CDR3 length: 15 residues. V was pared by 2 bases and J by 8 bases, with 6 bases of the junction left unmatched. The germline gives CDR1 MGHRA, CDR2 YSYEKL. CDR3 sequence (DNA): TGCGCCAGCAGCCAACCCCGGGACAGATATTCACCCCTCCACTTT. Encoded protein: CASSQPRDRYSPLHF.

The chain has TRBV28 and TRBJ2-7; D remains unclear. Germline V lookup: CDR1 MDHEN, CDR2 SYDVKM. V was trimmed by 6 bases and J by 2 bases, leaving 17 bases between them. The CDR3 has 15 residues. CDR3 coding DNA: TGTGCCAGCAGGAAATCTTACAGCCTAACCTACGAGCAGTACTTC. Amino acid sequence: CASRKSYSLTYEQYF.

The V gene is TRBV29-1, the J gene TRBJ2-3; possibly TRBD2 for D (5 bases). The germline V and J ends were trimmed by 4 bases and 1 base, with 18 bases remaining between them. Germline V gives CDR1 SQVTM, CDR2 ANQGSEA. The CDR3 contains 16 residues. Written as DNA, the CDR3 is TGCAGCGTTGCGTCGTTTCTAGCTTCTGGCACAGATACGCAGTATTTT. It is translated as CSVASFLASGTDTQYF.

This clone was detected only once. The V and J genes are TRBV10-1 and TRBJ2-3, with TRBD1 matching over 9 bases. Germline V gene data show CDR1 as WNHNN and CDR2 as SYGVQD (reference sequence). This CDR3 has 16 residues. The V segment lost 4 bases and the J segment 2 bases; nucleotides outside the gene matches: 7. CDR3 amino acids: CASSGPGQGSTDTQYF. CDR3 nucleotides: TGCGCCAGCAGTGGACCGGGACAGGGATCCACAGATACGCAGTATTTT.

The V gene is TRBV5-1, the J gene TRBJ1-3, with D tentatively TRBD1 (6 bases). CDR1 is SGHRS, CDR2 YFSETQ, per germline. With 4 bases removed from V and 2 bases from J, the gap between germline ends came to 10 bases. The CDR3 contains 14 residues. The CDR3 DNA is TGCGCCAGCAGCCTGGGGGCAGCTGGAAACACCATATATTTT. Amino acids: CASSLGAAGNTIYF.

The rearrangement joins TRBV2 to TRBJ2-3; tentatively, D is TRBD2 (5 bases). V shed 5 bases and J shed 3 bases, with 9 bases lying between them. The CDR3 sequence is 13 residues long. CDR1 is SNHLY, CDR2 FYNNEI, per germline. The CDR3 coding sequence is TGTGCCAGCAGTTCTGAGGGTACAGATACGCAGTATTTT. It yields the protein CASSSEGTDTQYF.

V is TRBV30 and J is TRBJ1-1, with unresolved D. Germline CDR1 is GTSNPN and CDR2 is SVGIG (reference sequence). The length of the CDR3 is 16 residues. V lost 3 bases to trimming and J lost 1 base, with 18 bases between them. The DNA for the CDR3 is TGTGCCTGGAGACCGTTGCGGGTGCGGGGGAACACTGAAGCTTTCTTT. This codes for CAWRPLRVRGNTEAFF.